This TCR beta chain appears in the sequencing data of a study of blood T cell repertoires in COVID-19. The wider study: Samples representing acute and convalescent COVID-19 were sourced from the United States, Italy and Spain. From T cells, B-cell-depleted T cells, or PBMCs came the material, which was cDNA or gDNA.

Assay used: immunoSEQ multiplex PCR; TCRdb lists only in-frame clones, some missing. The sample has about 150,000 clones, about 80% seen once. This CDR3 comprises 13 residues. Germline CDR1 MNHEY, CDR2 SVGEGT. Trimming removed 2 bases from V and 4 bases from J; junction bases left unmatched: 1. The sequence came from a man in his 70s with active or convalescent COVID-19. The chain couples TRBV6-2 or TRBV6-3 to TRBJ1-2, with 7 bases aligning to TRBD1. Specimen: peripheral blood. CDR3 residues: CASSYDRAYGYTF. The CDR3 nucleotides read TGTGCCAGCAGTTACGACAGGGCCTATGGCTACACCTTC.